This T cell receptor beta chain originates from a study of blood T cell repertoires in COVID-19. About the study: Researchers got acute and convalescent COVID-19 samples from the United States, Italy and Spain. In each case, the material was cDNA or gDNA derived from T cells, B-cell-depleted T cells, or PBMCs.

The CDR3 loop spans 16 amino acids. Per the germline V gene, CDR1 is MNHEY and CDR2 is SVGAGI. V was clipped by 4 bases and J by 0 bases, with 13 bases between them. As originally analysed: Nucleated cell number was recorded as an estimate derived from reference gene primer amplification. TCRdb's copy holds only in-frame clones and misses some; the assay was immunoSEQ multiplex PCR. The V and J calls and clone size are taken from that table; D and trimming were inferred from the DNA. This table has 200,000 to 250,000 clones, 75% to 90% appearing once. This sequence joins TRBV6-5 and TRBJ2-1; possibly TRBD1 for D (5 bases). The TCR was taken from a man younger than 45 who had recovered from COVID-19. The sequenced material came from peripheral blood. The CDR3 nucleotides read TGTGCCAGCAGTTTGACAGCCCATAGCTCCTACAATGAGCAGTTCTTC. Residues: CASSLTAHSSYNEQFF.